This T cell receptor beta chain appears in the sequencing data of a study of memory CD4+ T cells and cytomegalovirus serostatus. Data came from immunoSEQ multiplex PCR; TCRdb stores just in-frame clones and leaves some out. This sample carries 45,000 to 55,000 clones, roughly 78% of them seen once, and the ten largest clones take around 0.61%. Single viable CD3+CD4+CD8-CD45RO+ cells were sorted as the memory CD4+ T cells. CMV serostatus came from serum IgG against pp150, pp28, p38, p52. The CDR3 is 18 residues long. V was shortened by 0 bases and J by 6 bases, with 21 bases between the two germline ends. Germline V gene lookup returns CDR1 MNHNS and CDR2 SASEGT.

The chain joins TRBV6-1 to TRBJ2-1, with D hard to call. The TCR originated in an adult in good health and CMV-seronegative. Input material: memory CD4+ T cells from blood. CDR3 coding DNA: TGTGCCAGCAGTGAAGCTAAGGGAATTATCCTCCCAAGCAATGAGCAGTTCTTC. Protein sequence: CASSEAKGIILPSNEQFF.